The 10 T cell receptor beta chains below were found in one sample sequenced in a study of T cell changes during pregnancy in multiple sclerosis. The data were produced by immunoSEQ multiplex PCR, yet TCRdb's version contains in-frame clones alone and is incomplete. The data show under 70,000 clones, 91% seen once. The sequencing here drew on CD4+ T cells from peripheral blood mononuclear cells, taken in the first trimester of pregnancy. Source of these receptors: a female donor with multiple sclerosis, enrolled in a pregnancy study.

This chain joins TRBV9 and TRBJ1-4; D is perhaps TRBD1 (5 bases). V was shortened by 3 bases and J by 0 bases, with 15 bases between the two germline ends. The CDR3 consists of 17 residues. Per the germline V gene, CDR1 is SGDLS and CDR2 is YYNGEE. CDR3 sequence: CASSARQQVSTNEKLFF. In nucleotides, the CDR3 is TGTGCCAGCAGCGCGCGGCAACAGGTTTCAACTAATGAAAAACTGTTTTTT.

The chain joins TRBV9 to TRBJ2-2; 10 bases are a match to TRBD2. This CDR3 contains 16 residues. CDR1 is SGDLS and CDR2 is YYNGEE in the germline V gene. Germline trimming cut 3 bases from V and 8 bases from J; bases unmatched to any gene: 10. DNA of the CDR3: TGTGCCAGCAGCGATGGGCCTAGCGGGGGAGGGGGGGAGCTGTTTTTT. It codes for CASSDGPSGGGGELFF.

CDR3: CASSQGAGSGFNYGYTF. As DNA, the CDR3 is TGCGCCAGCAGCCAAGGGGCAGGGAGCGGGTTTAACTATGGCTACACCTTC. This chain links TRBV4-3 with TRBJ1-2; weak D call: TRBD1 (5 bases). V shed 1 base and J shed 1 base, with 16 bases lying between them. CDR1 and CDR2 from the germline V gene are LGHNA and YSLEER. The CDR3 is 17 residues long.

This chain connects TRBV7-2 to TRBJ2-5; D may be TRBD1 (5 bases). Per the germline V gene, CDR1 is SGHTA and CDR2 is FQGNSA. Trimming left V 3 bases short and J 0 bases short, with 5 bases between. The CDR3 loop spans 13 amino acids. The CDR3 nucleotides read TGTGCCAGCAGCTTCAGGGACCAAGAGACCCAGTACTTC. Protein sequence: CASSFRDQETQYF.

The rearrangement joins TRBV4-3 to TRBJ2-3; TRBD2 might be the D (6 bases). The CDR3 totals 15 residues. Between the trimmed V and J ends, which lost 5 bases and 5 bases, there was a span of 17 bases. Germline V gives CDR1 LGHNA, CDR2 YSLEER. CDR3 amino acids: CASSSRGSRGDTQYF. CDR3 coding DNA: TGCGCCAGCAGCTCGCGGGGCTCCCGGGGAGATACGCAGTATTTT.

The chain combines TRBV5-4 with TRBJ1-3, with TRBD1 matching 8 bases. Trimming at V came to 3 bases and at J to 3 bases, leaving 11 bases not matched to a gene. Germline CDR1 reads SGHNT; CDR2 reads YYREEE (reference sequence). This CDR3 is built from 17 residues. CDR3 sequence (DNA): TGTGCCAGCAGCTGGGGCGCAGGGGGCGCTTATGGAAACACCATATATTTT. Residues: CASSWGAGGAYGNTIYF. The full variable domain, rest sourced from reference TRBV5-4 and TRBJ1-3, is ETGVTQSPTHLIKTRGQQVTLRCSSQSGHNTVSWYQQALGQGPQFIFQYYREEENGRGNFPPRFSGLQFPNYSSELNVNALELDDSALYLCASSWGAGGAYGNTIYFGEGSWLTVV.

The chain links TRBV5-6 to TRBJ1-4; 7 nucleotides align to TRBD1. The CDR3 runs 16 residues. In germline, CDR1 is SGHDT, CDR2 YYEEEE. The ends lost 3 bases at V and 8 bases at J; junction bases unmatched: 13. The CDR3 is CASSSSPTGAGEKLFF. CDR3 coding DNA: TGTGCCAGCAGCTCAAGCCCCACAGGGGCTGGGGAAAAACTGTTTTTT.

The chain has TRBV6-5 and TRBJ2-1; the match to TRBD2 covers 13 bases. The CDR3 covers 14 residues. Germline CDR1 and CDR2: MNHEY and SVGAGI. V was clipped by 6 bases and J by 5 bases; unmatched bases: 1. The chain's CDR3 is CASRLAGGNNEQFF. DNA for the CDR3: TGTGCCAGCAGACTAGCGGGGGGGAACAATGAGCAGTTCTTC.

V is TRBV6-6 and J is TRBJ2-7; TRBD1 matches at 7 bases. V lost 2 bases to trimming and J lost 2 bases; unmatched junction nucleotides: 3. The CDR3 contains 14 residues. Germline assignment: CDR1 MNHNY and CDR2 SVGAGI (reference sequence). The CDR3 protein is CASSYTQGTYEQYF. As DNA, the CDR3 is TGTGCCAGCAGTTACACACAGGGGACCTACGAGCAGTACTTC.

The chain employs TRBV9 and TRBJ2-1; TRBD2 is a possible D gene (6 bases). The V end lost 0 bases, the J end lost 8 bases, and 12 bases lay between the germline ends. CDR3 length equals 14 residues. The V gene's germline CDR1 is SGDLS and CDR2 YYNGEE. Here the CDR3 DNA reads TGTGCCAGCAGCGTAGTCGGGGGTTTATATGAGCAGTTCTTC. Translation: CASSVVGGLYEQFF.